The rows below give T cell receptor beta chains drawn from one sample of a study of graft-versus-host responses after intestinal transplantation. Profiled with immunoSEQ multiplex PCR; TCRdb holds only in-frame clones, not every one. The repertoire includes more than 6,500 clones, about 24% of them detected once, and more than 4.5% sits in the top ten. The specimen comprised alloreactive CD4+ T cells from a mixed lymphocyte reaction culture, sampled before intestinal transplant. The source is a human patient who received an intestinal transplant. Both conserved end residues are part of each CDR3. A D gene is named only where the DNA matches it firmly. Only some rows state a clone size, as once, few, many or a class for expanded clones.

CDR3 DNA: TGTGCCAGCAGTACCTCTAGTGTGCCCTACGAGCAGTACTTC
CDR3 protein: CASSTSSVPYEQYF
J gene: TRBJ2-7
clone size: large
D gene: -
V gene: TRBV28
CDR3 length: 14

CDR3 DNA: TGCGCCAGCAGTGAGAGCGGAGGACTCACAGATACGCAGTATTTT
CDR3 protein: CASSESGGLTDTQYF
J gene: TRBJ2-3
clone size: -
D gene: -
V gene: TRBV10-1
CDR3 length: 15

CDR3 DNA: TGTGCCAGCAGCCCCCGCACCACCTACAATGAGCAGTTCTTC
CDR3 protein: CASSPRTTYNEQFF
J gene: TRBJ2-1
clone size: few
D gene: -
V gene: TRBV11-1
CDR3 length: 14

CDR3 DNA: TGCGCCAGCAGCTTAGGGGTCCTGCAGGATAGCAATCAGCCCCAGCATTTT
CDR3 protein: CASSLGVLQDSNQPQHF
J gene: TRBJ1-5
clone size: -
D gene: -
V gene: TRBV5-1
CDR3 length: 17

CDR3 DNA: TGTGCCAGCAGCCGCGGACAGGGGGCGACCCAGTACTTC
CDR3 protein: CASSRGQGATQYF
J gene: TRBJ2-5
clone size: once
D gene: TRBD1
V gene: TRBV7-9
CDR3 length: 13

CDR3 DNA: TGTGCCAGCAGTCCTGGGGGAAACACAGATACGCAGTATTTT
CDR3 protein: CASSPGGNTDTQYF
J gene: TRBJ2-3
clone size: -
D gene: -
V gene: TRBV2
CDR3 length: 14

CDR3 DNA: TGTGCCAGCAGCTCGGGGGCCATTTATAATTCACCCCTCCACTTT
CDR3 protein: CASSSGAIYNSPLHF
J gene: TRBJ1-6
clone size: few
D gene: -
V gene: TRBV5-4
CDR3 length: 15

CDR3 DNA: TGTGCCAGCAGCTTAAATGGACAGGGACTGAATGAGCAGTTCTTC
CDR3 protein: CASSLNGQGLNEQFF
J gene: TRBJ2-1
clone size: few
D gene: TRBD1
V gene: TRBV7-3
CDR3 length: 15

CDR3 DNA: TGTGCCAGCAGTGGGGAGAGGGAGCAGTTCTTC
CDR3 protein: CASSGEREQFF
J gene: TRBJ2-1
clone size: medium-sized
D gene: -
V gene: TRBV6-6
CDR3 length: 11

CDR3 DNA: TGTGCCGCCGGGACAGGAGGTTCCCTAGGAAACACCATATATTTT
CDR3 protein: CAAGTGGSLGNTIYF
J gene: TRBJ1-3
clone size: -
D gene: TRBD1
V gene: TRBV10-3
CDR3 length: 15

CDR3 DNA: TGTGCCAGCAGTTTGTCGACTAACTATGGCTACACCTTC
CDR3 protein: CASSLSTNYGYTF
J gene: TRBJ1-2
clone size: -
D gene: -
V gene: TRBV28
CDR3 length: 13

CDR3 DNA: TGTGCCAGCAGCTTAGAACTTTCAGCGGGAGCCTACGAGCAGTACTTC
CDR3 protein: CASSLELSAGAYEQYF
J gene: TRBJ2-7
clone size: medium-sized
D gene: TRBD2
V gene: TRBV11-2
CDR3 length: 16

CDR3 DNA: TGTGCCAGCAGACGACTAGCGGGAGCCCCTAGCACAGATACGCAGTATTTT
CDR3 protein: CASRRLAGAPSTDTQYF
J gene: TRBJ2-3
clone size: -
D gene: -
V gene: TRBV21-1
CDR3 length: 17

CDR3 DNA: TGTGCCAGCAGGGTACTAGCGGGAGGGCCTAATGAGCAGTTCTTC
CDR3 protein: CASRVLAGGPNEQFF
J gene: TRBJ2-1
clone size: -
D gene: TRBD2
V gene: TRBV6-1
CDR3 length: 15

CDR3 DNA: TGTGCCAGCAGCCGGGGGGGTATCTATGGCTACACCTTC
CDR3 protein: CASSRGGIYGYTF
J gene: TRBJ1-2
clone size: -
D gene: -
V gene: TRBV6-1
CDR3 length: 13

CDR3 DNA: TGCGCCCGCAGCTTGGGGGGACTGGGGTACAGTGAGCAGTTCTTC
CDR3 protein: CARSLGGLGYSEQFF
J gene: TRBJ2-1
clone size: few
D gene: -
V gene: TRBV5-1
CDR3 length: 15

CDR3 DNA: TGTGCCAGCCGGGGATCCACCTCCAATGAGCAGTTCTTC
CDR3 protein: CASRGSTSNEQFF
J gene: TRBJ2-1
clone size: few
D gene: -
V gene: TRBV6-5
CDR3 length: 13

CDR3 DNA: TGTGCCAGCAGCGTTTCCGGTTTCTCCGAGCAGTACTTC
CDR3 protein: CASSVSGFSEQYF
J gene: TRBJ2-7
clone size: -
D gene: -
V gene: TRBV9
CDR3 length: 13